This TCR beta chain was recorded in a study of neurological immune-mediated disorders. The study, taken as a whole, reports: Subjects shared no identical expanded-clone CDR3 amino acid sequences, suggesting private TCR-beta repertoires in all groups.

V lost 3 bases, J lost 5 bases, and 7 bases lay in between. The CDR3 totals 12 residues. Synthesis of cDNA was carried out by template-switch 5'RACE. The reaction used 10-nucleotide random UMIs. Over 190 million TCR-beta sequences from 15-18 subjects came from every sequencing run. TCRdb passed the 5' RACE reads through MiXCR, listing each CDR3 protein once. The data contain 50,000 or so distinct CDR3 sequences, roughly 14% of them singletons. There are many counts of this clonotype. The antigen remains unidentified. Time point noted: longitudinal time-point 2. This sequence originates from a male donor with HTLV-1-associated myelopathy (HAM/TSP). The material sequenced was PBMCs. The gene calls are TRBV12-3 or TRBV12-4 and TRBJ2-5, with a weak D call TRBD2 (5 bases). The CDR3, as DNA: TGTGCCAGCAGTTTTGGCGGGGAGACCCAGTACTTC. Protein product: CASSFGGETQYF.